The T cell receptor (beta chain) under discussion was sequenced for a study of blood T cells in healthy people across ages. Germline CDR1 DFQATT, CDR2 SNEGSKA (reference sequence). CDR3 length: 15 amino acids. V was pared by 5 bases and J by 1 base, with 6 bases of the junction left unmatched. On this clonotype itself: No antigen is known for it.

Points from the study as a whole: The study found more naive CD4+ cells and higher diversity in long-lived than aged donors.

Primers used in a second PCR of about 6 to 11 cycles were a sample-barcoded 5' primer and a J-beta primer mix. TCRdb fed the 5' RACE reads into MiXCR, producing one record per CDR3 protein. The table records roughly 700,000 distinct CDR3 sequences, around half of them present only once. Material: blood. The receptor comes from a woman aged 55 to 70 in good health. This rearrangement joins TRBV20-1 to TRBJ2-5, with 11 nucleotides matching TRBD2. The CDR3 reads CSAGITSGSQETQYF. The CDR3, as DNA: TGCAGTGCTGGAATTACTAGCGGGAGCCAAGAGACCCAGTACTTC.